The source of this T cell receptor beta chain is a study of T cells in Graves' hyperthyroidism and ophthalmopathy. RNA transcripts provided the source from which TCR beta CDR3 regions were amplified. When the TCR CDR3 underwent first-round RT-PCR, the HTBI primer set was used. A single record per CDR3 protein comes from TCRdb applying MiXCR to the multiplex PCR reads. The profile covers a few hundred thousand distinct CDR3 sequences, with around 14% appearing a single time and around a third taken by the ten largest. There are a few counts of this clonotype. No antigen is known for it. Patients were excluded for uncontrolled infection, other autoimmune disease, pregnancy or lactation. From germline, CDR1 is MNHEY and CDR2 SVGEGT. V lost 8 bases and J lost 3; bases outside the gene matches: 1. This CDR3 spans 13 amino acids. Study-wide findings and caveats: Most thyroid-expanded clonotypes above 0.001 were also found in blood.

The sample was blood. The receptor was isolated from a woman aged 25-40 years with Graves' hyperthyroidism. This chain uses TRBV6-2 or TRBV6-3 with TRBJ2-1; 10 positions agree with TRBD2. This chain's CDR3 is CASGLADYNEQFF. CDR3 in DNA: TGTGCCAGCGGACTAGCGGACTACAATGAGCAGTTCTTC.